Presented here are 10 T cell receptor beta chains from one specimen sequenced in a study of graft-versus-host responses after intestinal transplantation. Libraries were prepared by immunoSEQ multiplex PCR; TCRdb keeps only in-frame clonotypes and omits some of them. The table lists roughly 97,000 clones, more than 75% of them singletons. For these receptors, no antigen is known. Material: unstimulated CD4+ T cells sorted from spleen or lymph node cells, obtained before intestinal transplant. The receptors were sampled from a human donor who received an intestinal transplant.

The CDR3 nucleotides are TGTGCCAGCAGCCGGACAGCAACTAATGAAAAACTGTTTTTT. Protein sequence: CASSRTATNEKLFF. This chain joins TRBV11-2 and TRBJ1-4; perhaps TRBD1 as D (6 bases). Trimming stripped 5 bases from V and 0 bases from J, with 7 bases between. The CDR3 is made up of 14 amino acids. Germline CDR1 is SGHAT and CDR2 is FQNNGV.

The rearrangement joins TRBV28 to TRBJ2-3, with 8 positions matching TRBD2. Per the germline V gene, CDR1 is MDHEN and CDR2 is SYDVKM. The V gene end was trimmed by 3 bases and the J gene end by 8 bases; junction bases not matched to a gene: 7. The length of the CDR3 is 14 residues. The chain's CDR3 is CASSFRTSGVTQYF. CDR3 nucleotides: TGTGCCAGCAGTTTCCGAACTAGCGGAGTTACGCAGTATTTT.

The CDR3 region is CASSLARMTQETQYF. Written as DNA, the CDR3 is TGTGCCAGCAGCTTAGCGAGGATGACCCAAGAGACCCAGTACTTC. J is TRBJ2-5 and V is TRBV7-9; D unresolved. This CDR3 is built from 15 residues. CDR1 is SEHNR and CDR2 is FQNEAQ in the germline V gene (reference sequence). The germline V and J ends were trimmed by 0 bases and 1 base, with 9 bases remaining between them.

This clone was seen once. This rearrangement joins TRBV6-5 to TRBJ1-5; D unclear. The CDR3 runs to 12 residues. Looked up from germline, CDR1 is MNHEY and CDR2 is SVGAGI. Between the trimmed V and J ends, which lost 6 bases and 1 base, there was a span of 4 bases. CDR3 sequence (DNA): TGTGCCAGCAGGGAGAGCAATCAGCCCCAGCATTTT. Encoded protein: CASRESNQPQHF.

A remark on this clone: Germline is not matched at one junction end, which may reflect a read error. The chain recombines TRBV9 with TRBJ2-6; D remains ambiguous. CDR3 length: 14 amino acids. Germline CDR1 SGDLS, CDR2 YYNGEE. CDR3 bases: TGTACCAGCAGCGTAACGTCTGGGGCCAACGTCCTGACTTTC. It specifies CTSSVTSGANVLTF.

This sequence joins TRBV6-1 and TRBJ2-1; D is unclear. Trimming removed 5 bases at V and 0 bases at J, with 8 bases between. CDR1 MNHNS and CDR2 SASEGT come from the germline V gene. The CDR3 contains 14 residues. CDR3 coding DNA: TGTGCCAGCAGTTGGGGTAGCTCCTACAATGAGCAGTTCTTC. Amino acid sequence: CASSWGSSYNEQFF.

V usage is TRBV4-2 and J usage is TRBJ2-2; D is perhaps TRBD1 (6 bases). Germline loops: CDR1 LGHNA, CDR2 YNFKEQ. Trimming removed 2 bases from V and 6 bases from J, with 10 bases in between. CDR3 length: 14 amino acids. CDR3 amino acids: CASSQNDRPGELFF. CDR3 bases: TGTGCCAGCAGCCAAAACGACAGGCCCGGGGAGCTGTTTTTT.

The V gene is TRBV2, the J gene TRBJ1-3; no clear D gene. Germline CDR1 is SNHLY and CDR2 is FYNNEI. Trimming took 3 bases from V and 4 from J, leaving 10 bases between them. This CDR3 is built from 14 residues. CDR3 sequence (DNA): TGTGCCAGCAGTGAGGTGTGGAGCGGAAACACCATATATTTT. Protein product: CASSEVWSGNTIYF.

This clone has just a few counts. The rearrangement uses TRBV12-5 and TRBJ1-3; D uncertain. Looked up from germline, CDR1 is LGHNT and CDR2 is FRNRAP. The CDR3 totals 13 residues. The ends were cut back, 6 bases at V and 4 bases at J, with 10 bases in the middle. CDR3 in amino acids: CASGALAGNTIYF. CDR3 DNA: TGTGCTAGTGGCGCTCTCGCCGGAAACACCATATATTTT.

This chain joins TRBV11-3 and TRBJ2-7; D unresolved. V lost 2 bases and J lost 5, with 19 bases in between. CDR1 is SGHNT and CDR2 is YENEEA in the germline V gene. CDR3 length: 16 amino acids. For the CDR3, the DNA is TGTGCCAGCAGCTTACATTCTCAACTCCAGGCCCACGAGCAGTACTTC. Encoded protein: CASSLHSQLQAHEQYF.